This T cell receptor beta chain is drawn from a study of T cell repertoires in ileal Crohn's disease. On the study more broadly: At postoperative colonoscopy, neoterminal ileum biopsies were taken as M6.

The protocol was immunoSEQ multiplex PCR, while the TCRdb copy is restricted to in-frame clones and leaves out a portion. The sample yields 7,300 or so clones, around 70% seen once. The sample holds a few counts of this clone. Time point of the sample: neoterminal ileum biopsy at postoperative endoscopy, about 6 months after surgery. Sample: ileal tissue. This TCR derives from an adult with Crohn's disease.

The CDR3 sequence: CASSFEDRGGNEQFF. CDR3 coding DNA: TGTGCCAGCAGCTTTGAGGACAGGGGCGGCAATGAGCAGTTCTTC. This sequence joins TRBV5-8 and TRBJ2-1; 9 nucleotides match TRBD1. This CDR3 has 15 amino acids. The germline V gene has CDR1 SGHTS and CDR2 YDEGEE. V was pared by 2 bases and J by 6 bases, with 6 bases of the junction left unmatched. The full variable domain, in which reference TRBV5-8 and TRBJ2-1 provide the parts outside the CDR3, is EAGVTQSPTHLIKTRGQQATLRCSPISGHTSVYWYQQALGLGLQFLLWYDEGEERNRGNFPPRFSGRQFPNYSSELNVNALELEDSALYLCASSFEDRGGNEQFFGPGTRLTVL.